Detailed here is one TCR beta chain. Using immunoSEQ multiplex PCR, the repertoire was profiled, and TCRdb retains in-frame clones only, with some absent. The sample lists almost 250,000 clones; about 89% were seen once. The data originate from a study of blood T cell repertoires in COVID-19. Looking at the study overall: Collection of acute and convalescent COVID-19 samples took place in the United States, Italy and Spain. In each case, the material was cDNA or gDNA derived from T cells, B-cell-depleted T cells, or PBMCs.

Resolution of symptoms, clearance, or two negative PCRs was present in recovered Cohort 3 donors. V lost 4 bases and J lost 8, with 15 bases in between. The CDR3 runs to 14 residues. Germline assignment: CDR1 SEHNR and CDR2 FQNEAQ (reference sequence). This TCR was recovered from a woman aged 25-40 years who had recovered from COVID-19. V is TRBV7-9 and J is TRBJ2-4, with D perhaps matching TRBD2 (6 bases). The sequencing sample was made of PBMCs or T cells enriched from blood (not recorded which). The CDR3 DNA sequence: TGTGCCAGCAGCTCCCCGGGACTCACAGACATTCAGTACTTC. It specifies CASSSPGLTDIQYF.